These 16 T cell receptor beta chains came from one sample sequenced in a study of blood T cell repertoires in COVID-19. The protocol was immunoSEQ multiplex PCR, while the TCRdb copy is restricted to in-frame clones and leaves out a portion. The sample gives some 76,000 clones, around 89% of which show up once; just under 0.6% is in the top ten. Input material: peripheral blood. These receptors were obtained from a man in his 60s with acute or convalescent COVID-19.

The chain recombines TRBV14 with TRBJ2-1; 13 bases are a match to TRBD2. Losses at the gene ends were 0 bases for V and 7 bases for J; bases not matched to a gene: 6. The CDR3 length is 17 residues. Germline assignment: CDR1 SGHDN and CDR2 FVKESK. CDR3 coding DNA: TGTGCCAGCAGCCAAGATTTAGGGACTAGCGGGAATAATGAGCAGTTCTTC. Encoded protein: CASSQDLGTSGNNEQFF.

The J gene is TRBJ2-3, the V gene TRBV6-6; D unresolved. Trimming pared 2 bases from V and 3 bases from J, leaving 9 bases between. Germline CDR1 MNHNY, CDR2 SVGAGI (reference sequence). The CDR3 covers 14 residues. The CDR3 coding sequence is TGTGCCAGCAGTTACGGCCAACCGACAGATACGCAGTATTTT. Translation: CASSYGQPTDTQYF.

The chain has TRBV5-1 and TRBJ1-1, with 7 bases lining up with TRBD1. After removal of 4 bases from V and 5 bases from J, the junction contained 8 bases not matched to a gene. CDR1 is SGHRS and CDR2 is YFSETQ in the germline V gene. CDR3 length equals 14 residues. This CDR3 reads CASSLAGGRTEAFF. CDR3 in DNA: TGCGCCAGCAGCCTAGCAGGGGGGCGGACTGAAGCTTTCTTT.

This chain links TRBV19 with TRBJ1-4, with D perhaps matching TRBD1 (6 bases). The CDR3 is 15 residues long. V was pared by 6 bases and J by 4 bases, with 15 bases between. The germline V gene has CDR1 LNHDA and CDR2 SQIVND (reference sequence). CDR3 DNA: TGTGCCAGTAGGGATCGACAGGACGGTAATGAAAAACTGTTTTTT. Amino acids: CASRDRQDGNEKLFF. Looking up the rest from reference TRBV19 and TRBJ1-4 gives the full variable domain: DGGITQSPKYLFRKEGQNVTLSCEQNLNHDAMYWYRQDPGQGLRLIYYSQIVNDFQKGDIAEGYSVSREKKESFPLTVTSAQKNPTAFYLCASRDRQDGNEKLFFGSGTQLSVL.

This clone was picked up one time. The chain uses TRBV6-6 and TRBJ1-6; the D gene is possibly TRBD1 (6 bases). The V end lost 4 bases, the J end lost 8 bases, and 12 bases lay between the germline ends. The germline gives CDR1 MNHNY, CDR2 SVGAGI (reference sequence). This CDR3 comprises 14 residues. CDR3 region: CASSLQGKDSPLHF. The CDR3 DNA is TGTGCCAGCAGTTTACAGGGAAAAGATTCACCCCTCCACTTT.

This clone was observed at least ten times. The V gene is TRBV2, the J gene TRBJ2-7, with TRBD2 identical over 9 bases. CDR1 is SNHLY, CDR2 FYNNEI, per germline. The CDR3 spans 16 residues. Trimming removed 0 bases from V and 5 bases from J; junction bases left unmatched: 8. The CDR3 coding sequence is TGTGCCAGCAGTGAAGCCCGCGGGAGGGCCTTCCACGAGCAGTACTTC. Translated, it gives CASSEARGRAFHEQYF.

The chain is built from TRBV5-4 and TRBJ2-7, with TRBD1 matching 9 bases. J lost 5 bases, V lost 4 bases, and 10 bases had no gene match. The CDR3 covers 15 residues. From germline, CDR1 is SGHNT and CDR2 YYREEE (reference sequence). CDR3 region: CASSRPGQGFNEQYF. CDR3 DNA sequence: TGTGCCAGCAGCCGCCCGGGACAGGGATTTAACGAGCAGTACTTC.

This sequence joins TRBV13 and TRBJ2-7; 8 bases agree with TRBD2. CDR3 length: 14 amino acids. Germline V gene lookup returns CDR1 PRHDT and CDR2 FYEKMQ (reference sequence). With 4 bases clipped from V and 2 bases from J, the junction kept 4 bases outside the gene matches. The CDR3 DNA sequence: TGTGCCAGCAGCTCGGGGGGGCTCACCTACGAGCAGTACTTC. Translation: CASSSGGLTYEQYF.

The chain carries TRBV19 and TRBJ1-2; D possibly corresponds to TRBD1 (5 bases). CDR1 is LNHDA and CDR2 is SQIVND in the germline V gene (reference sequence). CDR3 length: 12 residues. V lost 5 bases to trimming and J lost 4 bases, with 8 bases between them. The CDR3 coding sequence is TGTGCCAGTAGTGCAGGGCGCTATGGCTACACCTTC. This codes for CASSAGRYGYTF.

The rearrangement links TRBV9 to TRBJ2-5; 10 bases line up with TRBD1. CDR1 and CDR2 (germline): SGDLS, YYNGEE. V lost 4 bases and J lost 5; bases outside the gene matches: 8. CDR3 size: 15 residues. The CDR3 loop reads CASSKRQGAMETQYF. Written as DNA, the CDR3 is TGTGCCAGCAGCAAGAGACAGGGGGCGATGGAGACCCAGTACTTC. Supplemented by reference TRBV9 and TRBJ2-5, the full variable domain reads DSGVTQTPKHLITATGQRVTLRCSPRSGDLSVYWYQQSLDQGLQFLIQYYNGEERAKGNILERFSAQQFPDLHSELNLSSLELGDSALYFCASSKRQGAMETQYFGPGTRLLVL.

In DNA form, the CDR3 reads TGTGCCAGCAGTGAACCGGGACTAGCGACAAAGAATGAGCAGTTCTTC. It encodes CASSEPGLATKNEQFF. The chain combines TRBV6-1 with TRBJ2-1, with 10 nucleotides matching TRBD2. The CDR3 loop spans 16 amino acids. Germline CDR1 is MNHNS and CDR2 is SASEGT. V lost 2 bases and J lost 7; bases outside the gene matches: 8.

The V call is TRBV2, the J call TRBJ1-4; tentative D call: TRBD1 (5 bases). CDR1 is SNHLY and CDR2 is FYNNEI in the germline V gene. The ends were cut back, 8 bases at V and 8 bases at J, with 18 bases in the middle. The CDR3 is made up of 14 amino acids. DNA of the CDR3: TGTGCCAGCCGAACACAGGTGATGGGGGAAAAACTGTTTTTT. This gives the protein CASRTQVMGEKLFF.

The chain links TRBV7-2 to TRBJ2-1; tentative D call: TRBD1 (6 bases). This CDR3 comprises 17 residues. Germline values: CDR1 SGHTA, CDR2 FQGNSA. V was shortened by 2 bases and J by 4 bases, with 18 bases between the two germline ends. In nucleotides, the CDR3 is TGTGCCAGCAGCTTAAGGCCAACAGGGAAAATATACAATGAGCAGTTCTTC. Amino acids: CASSLRPTGKIYNEQFF.

The CDR3 DNA follows: TGTGCCAGCTCACCACGTCAGGGGGACACAGATACGCAGTATTTT. Its protein is CASSPRQGDTDTQYF. V and J are TRBV18 and TRBJ2-3, with 7 bases aligning to TRBD1. The germline CDR1 and CDR2 sequences are KGHSH and LQKENI. This CDR3 is built from 15 residues. Trimming removed 1 base from V and 2 bases from J; junction bases left unmatched: 3.

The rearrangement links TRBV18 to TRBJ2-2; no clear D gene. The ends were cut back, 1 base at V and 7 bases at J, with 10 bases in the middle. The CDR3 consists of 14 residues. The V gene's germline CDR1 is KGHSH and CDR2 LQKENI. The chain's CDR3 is CASSPLVRDGELFF. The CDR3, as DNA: TGTGCCAGCTCACCACTAGTTAGAGACGGGGAGCTGTTTTTT.

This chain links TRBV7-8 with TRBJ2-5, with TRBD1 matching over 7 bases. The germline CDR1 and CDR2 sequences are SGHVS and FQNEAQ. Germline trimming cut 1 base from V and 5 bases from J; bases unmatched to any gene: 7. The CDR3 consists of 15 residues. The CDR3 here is CASSLGSGGWETQYF. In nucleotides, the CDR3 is TGTGCCAGCAGCTTAGGATCAGGGGGTTGGGAGACCCAGTACTTC.